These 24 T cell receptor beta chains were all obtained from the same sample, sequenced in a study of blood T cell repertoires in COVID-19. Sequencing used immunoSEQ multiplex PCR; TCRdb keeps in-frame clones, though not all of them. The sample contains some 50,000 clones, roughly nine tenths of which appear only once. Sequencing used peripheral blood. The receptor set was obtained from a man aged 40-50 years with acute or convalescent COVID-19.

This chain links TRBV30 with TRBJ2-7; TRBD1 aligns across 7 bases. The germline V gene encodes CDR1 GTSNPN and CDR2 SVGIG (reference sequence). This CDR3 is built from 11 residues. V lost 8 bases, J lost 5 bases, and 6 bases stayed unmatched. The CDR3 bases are TGTGCCACCAACACAGGGGACGAGCAGTACTTC. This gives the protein CATNTGDEQYF.

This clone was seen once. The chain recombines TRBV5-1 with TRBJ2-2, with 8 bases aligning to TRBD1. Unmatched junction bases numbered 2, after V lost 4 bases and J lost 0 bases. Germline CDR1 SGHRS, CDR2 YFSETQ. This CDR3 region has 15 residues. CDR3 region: CASSGGQANTGELFF. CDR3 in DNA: TGCGCCAGCAGCGGGGGACAGGCGAACACCGGGGAGCTGTTTTTT.

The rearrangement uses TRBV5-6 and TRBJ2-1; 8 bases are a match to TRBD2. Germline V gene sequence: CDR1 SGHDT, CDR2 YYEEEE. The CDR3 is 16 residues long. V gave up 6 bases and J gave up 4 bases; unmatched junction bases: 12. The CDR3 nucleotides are TGTGCCAGCACCCCGAGTGCGCGGGAGGCGTACAATGAGCAGTTCTTC. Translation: CASTPSAREAYNEQFF.

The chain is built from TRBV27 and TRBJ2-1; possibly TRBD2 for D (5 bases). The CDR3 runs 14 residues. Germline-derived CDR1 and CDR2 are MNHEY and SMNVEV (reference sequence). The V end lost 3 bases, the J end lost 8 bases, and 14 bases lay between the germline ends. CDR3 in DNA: TGTGCCAGCAGTTTCCGGGATGGTCTCGATGAGCAGTTCTTC. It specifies CASSFRDGLDEQFF.

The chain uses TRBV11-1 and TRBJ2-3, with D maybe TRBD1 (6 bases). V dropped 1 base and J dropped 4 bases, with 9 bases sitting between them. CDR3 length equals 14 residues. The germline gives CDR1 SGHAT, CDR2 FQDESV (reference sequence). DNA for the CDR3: TGTGCCAGCAGCTTAGTCACAGGGCCAGATACGCAGTATTTT. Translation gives CASSLVTGPDTQYF.

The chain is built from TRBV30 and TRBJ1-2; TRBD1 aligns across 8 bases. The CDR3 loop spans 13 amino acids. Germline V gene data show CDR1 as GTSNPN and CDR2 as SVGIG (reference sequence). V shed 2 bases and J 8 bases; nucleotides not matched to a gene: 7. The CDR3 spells CAWSYQGAKGYTF. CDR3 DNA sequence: TGTGCCTGGAGTTATCAGGGGGCAAAGGGCTACACCTTC.

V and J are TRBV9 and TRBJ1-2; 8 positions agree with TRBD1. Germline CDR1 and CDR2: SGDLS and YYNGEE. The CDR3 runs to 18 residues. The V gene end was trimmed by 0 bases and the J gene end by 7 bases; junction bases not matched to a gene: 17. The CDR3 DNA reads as TGTGCCAGCAGCGTAGCTTCAGGGACAGGCCCGTCAATAGGTGGCTACACCTTC. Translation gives CASSVASGTGPSIGGYTF.

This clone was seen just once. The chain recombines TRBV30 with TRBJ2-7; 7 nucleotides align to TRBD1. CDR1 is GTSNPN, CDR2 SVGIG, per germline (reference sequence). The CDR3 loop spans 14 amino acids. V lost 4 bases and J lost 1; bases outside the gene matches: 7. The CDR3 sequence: CAWTRQGLSYEQYF. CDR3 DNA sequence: TGTGCCTGGACCCGACAGGGTTTGTCCTACGAGCAGTACTTC.

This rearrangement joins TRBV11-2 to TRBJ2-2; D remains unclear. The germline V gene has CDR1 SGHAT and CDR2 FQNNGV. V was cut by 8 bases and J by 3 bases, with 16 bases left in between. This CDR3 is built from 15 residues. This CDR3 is CASSPSQFDTGELFF. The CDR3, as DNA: TGTGCCAGCTCCCCCTCGCAGTTCGACACCGGGGAGCTGTTTTTT.

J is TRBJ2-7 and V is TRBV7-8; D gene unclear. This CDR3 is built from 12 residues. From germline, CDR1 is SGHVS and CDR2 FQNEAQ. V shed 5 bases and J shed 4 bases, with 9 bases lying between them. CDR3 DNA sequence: TGTGCCAGCAGCAAAACTTCGTACGAGCAGTACTTC. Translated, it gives CASSKTSYEQYF.

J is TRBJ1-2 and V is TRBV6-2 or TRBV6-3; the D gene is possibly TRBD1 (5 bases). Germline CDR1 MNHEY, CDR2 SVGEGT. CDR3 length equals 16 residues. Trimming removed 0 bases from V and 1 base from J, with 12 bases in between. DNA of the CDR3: TGTGCCAGCAGTTACTCCCAACTGACAGTTAACTATGGCTACACCTTC. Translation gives CASSYSQLTVNYGYTF.

In DNA, the CDR3 is TGCGCCAGCAGCCAGACTCAAGGTTCCGACAATGAGCAGTTCTTC. Its protein product is CASSQTQGSDNEQFF. V gene TRBV5-1 combines with J gene TRBJ2-1; no definite D call. Germline V gene data show CDR1 as SGHRS and CDR2 as YFSETQ. The CDR3 runs 15 residues. Trimming took 4 bases from V and 5 from J, leaving 16 bases between them.

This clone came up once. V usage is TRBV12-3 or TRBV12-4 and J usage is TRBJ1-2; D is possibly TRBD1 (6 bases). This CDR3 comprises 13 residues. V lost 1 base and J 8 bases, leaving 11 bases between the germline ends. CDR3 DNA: TGTGCCAGCAGTTTAGGGGGGCGGTTCGGCTACACCTTC. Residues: CASSLGGRFGYTF.

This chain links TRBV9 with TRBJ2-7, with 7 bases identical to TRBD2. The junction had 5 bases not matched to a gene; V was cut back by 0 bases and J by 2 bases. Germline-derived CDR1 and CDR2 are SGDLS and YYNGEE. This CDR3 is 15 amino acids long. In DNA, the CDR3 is TGTGCCAGCAGCGTAGGCGTGACTAGCACCTACGAGCAGTACTTC. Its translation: CASSVGVTSTYEQYF.

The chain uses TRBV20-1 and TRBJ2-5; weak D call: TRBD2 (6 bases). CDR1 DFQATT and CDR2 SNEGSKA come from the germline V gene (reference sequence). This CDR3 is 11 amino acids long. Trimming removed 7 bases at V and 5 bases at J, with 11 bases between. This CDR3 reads CSVGGMETQYF. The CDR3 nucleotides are TGCAGTGTTGGAGGGATGGAGACCCAGTACTTC.

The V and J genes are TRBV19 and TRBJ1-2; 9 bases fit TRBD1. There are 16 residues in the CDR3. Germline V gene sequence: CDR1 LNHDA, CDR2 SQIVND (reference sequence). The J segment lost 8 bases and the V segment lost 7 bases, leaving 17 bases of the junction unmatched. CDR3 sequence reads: CASIRTGAAFTEGYTF. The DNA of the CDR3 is TGTGCCAGTATAAGGACAGGGGCCGCGTTTACGGAAGGCTACACCTTC.

The DNA of the CDR3 is TGTGCCACCAGTGGGGGTGGCCCGGGGGGCGGGGAAGAGACCCAGTACTTC. Translating it yields CATSGGGPGGGEETQYF. The J gene is TRBJ2-5, the V gene TRBV24-1; tentatively, D is TRBD2 (7 bases). Trimming shortened V by 5 bases and J by 3 bases, and 21 bases separated the two germline ends. Germline V gene sequence: CDR1 KGHDR, CDR2 SFDVKD. CDR3 length: 17 residues.

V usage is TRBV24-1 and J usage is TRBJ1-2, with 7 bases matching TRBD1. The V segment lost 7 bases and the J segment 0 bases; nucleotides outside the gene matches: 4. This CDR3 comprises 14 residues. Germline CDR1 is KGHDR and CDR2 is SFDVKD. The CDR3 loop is CATSGTASNYGYTF. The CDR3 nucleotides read TGTGCCACCAGCGGGACAGCCTCTAACTATGGCTACACCTTC.

The CDR3 sequence: CASTLQGGEGYTF. The CDR3 region has the DNA TGCGCCAGCACCCTTCAGGGTGGAGAGGGCTACACCTTC. The gene calls are TRBV5-1 and TRBJ1-2; D is perhaps TRBD1 (5 bases). The CDR3 runs to 13 residues. CDR1 is SGHRS and CDR2 is YFSETQ in the germline V gene. V lost 6 bases and J 8 bases, leaving 17 bases between the germline ends.

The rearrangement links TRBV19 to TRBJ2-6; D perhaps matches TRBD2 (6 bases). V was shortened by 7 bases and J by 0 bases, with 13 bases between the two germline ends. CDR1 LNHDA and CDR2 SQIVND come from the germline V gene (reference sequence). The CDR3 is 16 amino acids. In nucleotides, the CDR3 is TGTGCCAGTATCCGGGGCGGGATCTCTGGGGCCAACGTCCTGACTTTC. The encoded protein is CASIRGGISGANVLTF.

The CDR3: CASSSPGVLNYGYTF. DNA of the CDR3: TGTGCCAGCAGTTCCCCCGGGGTCCTTAACTATGGCTACACCTTC. The chain links TRBV6-6 to TRBJ1-2; D unresolved. The CDR3 extends over 15 amino acids. The germline V gene encodes CDR1 MNHNY and CDR2 SVGAGI (reference sequence). V lost 4 bases and J 1 base, leaving 13 bases between the germline ends.

The CDR3 region is CASSVTGDVYEQYF. CDR3 DNA: TGTGCCAGCAGTGTCACAGGGGACGTCTACGAGCAGTACTTC. The V call is TRBV25-1, the J call TRBJ2-7; 7 bases match TRBD1. The CDR3 runs 14 residues. Germline loops: CDR1 MGHDK, CDR2 SYGVNS. The V and J ends lost 4 bases and 3 bases, in that order; junction bases with no gene match: 6.

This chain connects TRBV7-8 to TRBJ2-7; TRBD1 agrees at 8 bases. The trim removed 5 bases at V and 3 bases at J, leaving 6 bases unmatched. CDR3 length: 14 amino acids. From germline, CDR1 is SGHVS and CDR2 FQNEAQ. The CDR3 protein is CASSKSGQGYEQYF. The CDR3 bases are TGTGCCAGCAGCAAATCCGGACAGGGCTACGAGCAGTACTTC.

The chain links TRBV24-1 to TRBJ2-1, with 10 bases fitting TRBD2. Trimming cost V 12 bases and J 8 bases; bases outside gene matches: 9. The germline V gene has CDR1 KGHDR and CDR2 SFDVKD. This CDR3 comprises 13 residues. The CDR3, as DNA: TGTGCCGCTTCTAGCGGGAGTAGGGATGAGCAGTTCTTC. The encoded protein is CAASSGSRDEQFF.